The T cell receptor (beta chain) described here comes from a study of CD8 T cells in ankylosing spondylitis. CDR3 size: 16 residues. Trimming removed 3 bases from V and 2 bases from J; junction bases left unmatched: 11. Germline V gene lookup returns CDR1 DFQATT and CDR2 SNEGSKA (reference sequence). Each CDR3 protein is one row after TCRdb ran MiXCR on the 5' RACE reads. The sample includes around 430,000 distinct CDR3 sequences, approximately 17% seen only once; the top ten take around 0.92%. This clonotype was counted only a few times. Its antigen is currently unknown. Findings of the study overall: It appeared that ankylosing spondylitis blood was characterized by a TCR beta motif of under ten highly homologous variants.

The sample taken for sequencing was blood, either unsorted or a sorted T cell fraction (not recorded which). The chain recombines TRBV20-1 with TRBJ1-2; 8 bases agree with TRBD1. This TCR was recovered from a male donor with ankylosing spondylitis. CDR3 amino acids: CSASHRGTGPNYGYTF. In nucleotides, the CDR3 is TGCAGTGCTAGTCATAGGGGGACAGGTCCGAACTATGGCTACACCTTC.